This entry lists 12 T cell receptor beta chains sequenced from one sample in a study of T cells expressing NK-cell markers. TCRdb derives one entry per CDR3 protein from the 5' RACE reads, leaving out DNA. This specimen shows 150,000 or so distinct CDR3 sequences; the ten leading clones hold more than 35%. Sequenced input: blood T cells: a sorted CD56 or NKG2C T cell subset, CD4+ or CD8+ T cells, or bulk PBMC T cells (not recorded which). The receptors were gathered from a woman in her forties or fifties in good health.

The chain carries TRBV4-1 and TRBJ2-1; there is no DNA to check the TCRdb D call of TRBD2. This CDR3 is built from 17 residues. Germline V gene sequence: CDR1 MGHRA, CDR2 YSYEKL. CDR3 sequence: CASSQGVRTSGYNEQFF.

V usage is TRBV19 and J usage is TRBJ2-2; with no DNA, the TCRdb D assignment of TRBD2 cannot be verified. The CDR3 has 12 residues. Looked up from germline, CDR1 is LNHDA and CDR2 is SQIVND (reference sequence). The CDR3 sequence is CAGTSEWGELFF.

This chain links TRBV5-5 with TRBJ2-1. CDR1 is SGHKS, CDR2 YYEKEE, per germline (reference sequence). The CDR3 extends over 13 amino acids. This chain's CDR3 is CASEPQIYNEQFF.

The chain has TRBV5-1 and TRBJ2-3; TCRdb's D call of TRBD1 is untestable without DNA. The CDR3 extends over 14 amino acids. CDR1 is SGHRS and CDR2 is YFSETQ in the germline V gene. CDR3 region: CASSHGQPFDTQYF. Complete variable domain (other parts from reference TRBV5-1 and TRBJ2-3): KAGVTQTPRYLIKTRGQQVTLSCSPISGHRSVSWYQQTPGQGLQFLFEYFSETQRNKGNFPGRFSGRQFSNSRSEMNVSTLELGDSALYLCASSHGQPFDTQYFGPGTRLTVL.

This chain joins TRBV2 and TRBJ2-7. Per germline, CDR1 SNHLY and CDR2 FYNNEI. CDR3 size: 14 residues. CDR3 loop: CASSADEESYEQYF.

The J gene is TRBJ2-1, the V gene TRBV19. CDR3 length: 13 amino acids. Germline loops: CDR1 LNHDA, CDR2 SQIVND (reference sequence). Here the CDR3 reads CASSYSFYNEQFF.

This rearrangement joins TRBV4-2 to TRBJ2-3; TCRdb picks TRBD1, but there is no DNA to check that call. Germline lookup yields CDR1 LGHNA and CDR2 YNFKEQ. The CDR3 is made up of 16 amino acids. The CDR3 here is CASSQDDPVSTDTQYF.

The chain uses TRBV5-1 and TRBJ2-5; the D call from TCRdb, TRBD2, cannot be confirmed without DNA. In germline, CDR1 is SGHRS, CDR2 YFSETQ. The CDR3 totals 18 residues. The CDR3 region is CASSLTIAGGPLPETQYF.

This chain connects TRBV12-3 or TRBV12-4 to TRBJ2-1. The CDR3 sequence is 14 residues long. The CDR3 loop is CASSLANTYNEQFF.

V usage is TRBV20-1 and J usage is TRBJ1-1. Germline CDR1 reads DFQATT; CDR2 reads SNEGSKA (reference sequence). There are 12 residues in the CDR3. The CDR3 spells CSADKLYTEAFF.

This rearrangement joins TRBV5-4 to TRBJ2-2; TCRdb returns TRBD1, unconfirmable since there is no DNA. The CDR3 runs to 14 residues. In germline, CDR1 is SGHNT, CDR2 YYREEE (reference sequence). The CDR3: CASSWGPLTGELFF.

The chain employs TRBV29-1 and TRBJ2-7; TCRdb indicates TRBD1, and absent DNA this call remains unverified. The germline CDR1 and CDR2 sequences are SQVTM and ANQGSEA. The length of the CDR3 is 14 residues. This chain's CDR3 is CSVASGGIVGEQYF.